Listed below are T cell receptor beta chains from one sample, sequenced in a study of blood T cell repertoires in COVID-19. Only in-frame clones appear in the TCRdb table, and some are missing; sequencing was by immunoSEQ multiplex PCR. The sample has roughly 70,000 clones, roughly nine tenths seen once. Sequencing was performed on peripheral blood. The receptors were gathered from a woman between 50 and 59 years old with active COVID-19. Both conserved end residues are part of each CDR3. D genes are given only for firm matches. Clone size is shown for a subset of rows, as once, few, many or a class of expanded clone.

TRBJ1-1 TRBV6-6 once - TGTGCCAGCAGTAACCCCCAGGGTGGCACTGAAGCTTTCTTT CASSNPQGGTEAFF
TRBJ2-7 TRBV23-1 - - TGCGCCAGAGGCAGGAACGACGAGCAGTACTTC CARGRNDEQYF
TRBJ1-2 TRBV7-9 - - TGTGCCAGCAGCTTATCAGGGGCAGACTATGGCTACACCTTC CASSLSGADYGYTF
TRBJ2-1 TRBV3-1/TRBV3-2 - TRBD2 TGTGCCAGCAGCCACGGACTAGCGGGAGCTCAGCGGCGGGGCAATGAGCAGTTCTTC CASSHGLAGAQRRGNEQFF
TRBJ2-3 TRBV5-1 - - TGCGCCAGCAGCCCGGGTCCTAATAGTTATACGCAGTATTTT CASSPGPNSYTQYF
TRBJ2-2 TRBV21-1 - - TGTGCCAGCAGCAAAGTGGAGACGGACACGAACACCGGGGAGCTGTTTTTT CASSKVETDTNTGELFF
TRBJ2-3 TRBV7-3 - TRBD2 TGTGCCAGCAGCTTGACTAGCGGGAATCCCGATACGCAGTATTTT CASSLTSGNPDTQYF
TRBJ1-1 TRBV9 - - TGTGCCAGCAACAAAGAGGGAGGAGACAACACTGAAGCTTTCTTT CASNKEGGDNTEAFF
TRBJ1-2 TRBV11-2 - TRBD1 TGTGCCAGCAGCTTAGCAGGGGGCGACTATGGCTACACCTTC CASSLAGGDYGYTF
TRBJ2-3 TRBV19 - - TGTGCCAGTAGTATAGAGCGGCCATCTAATACAGATACGCAGTATTTT CASSIERPSNTDTQYF
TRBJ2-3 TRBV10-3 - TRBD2 TGTGCCATCGGTCGGTCACTAGCGACGGATACGCAGTATTTT CAIGRSLATDTQYF
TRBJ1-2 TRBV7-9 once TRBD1 TGTGCCAGCAGCTTCCCGGAGGGGGCGCGAGGCTACACCTTC CASSFPEGARGYTF
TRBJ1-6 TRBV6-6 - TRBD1 TGTGCCGCCTGCCTGGACAGGGGGAATTCACCCCTCCACTTT CAACLDRGNSPLHF
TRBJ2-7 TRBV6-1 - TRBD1 TGTGCCAGCAGTGATGGGACAGGGAGCTCCTACGAGCAGTACTTC CASSDGTGSSYEQYF
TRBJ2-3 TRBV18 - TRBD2 TGTGCCAGCTCACCACCAACGGGAGGGGCCACAGATACGCAGTATTTT CASSPPTGGATDTQYF
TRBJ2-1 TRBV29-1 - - TGCAGCGTTGAAGGGGGCAGGGGCCGGTACAATGAGCAGTTCTTC CSVEGGRGRYNEQFF
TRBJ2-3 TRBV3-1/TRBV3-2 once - TGTGCCAGCAGCCTAGGACGGGACTGGCGCACAGATACGCAGTATTTT CASSLGRDWRTDTQYF
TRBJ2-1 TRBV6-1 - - TGTGCCAGCAGTGAGGTCAAGCCTAAGCAGTTCTTC CASSEVKPKQFF
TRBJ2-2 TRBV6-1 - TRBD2 TGTGCCAGCAGTGGTAGAATAATTGGGAGGGTTGGCGGGGAGCTGTTTTTT CASSGRIIGRVGGELFF
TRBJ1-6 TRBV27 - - TGTGCCAGCAGTTACCGCCGGGAGACGCAATCACCCCTCCACTTT CASSYRRETQSPLHF
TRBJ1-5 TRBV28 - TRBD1 TGTGCCAGCAGTCCTATGAGGGGACAGCTAAGGCTTAGCAATCAGCCCCAGCATTTT CASSPMRGQLRLSNQPQHF
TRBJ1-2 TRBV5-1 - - TGCGCCAGCAGACTTGACGACTTCGGGGGCTACACCTTC CASRLDDFGGYTF
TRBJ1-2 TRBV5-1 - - TGCGCCAGCAGCTTGATGGGGCCCCCCGATGGCTACACCTTC CASSLMGPPDGYTF
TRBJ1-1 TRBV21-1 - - TGTGCCAGCAGCCTGCTCGGGAACACTGAAGCTTTCTTT CASSLLGNTEAFF
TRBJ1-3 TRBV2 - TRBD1 TGTGCCAGCAGTGCGGGACAGGGAGTTGGAAACACCATATATTTT CASSAGQGVGNTIYF
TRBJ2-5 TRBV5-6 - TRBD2 TGTGCCAGCAGCTTGGGAGTCCGGGAGGGTGAGACCCAGTACTTC CASSLGVREGETQYF
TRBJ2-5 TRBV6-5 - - TGTGCCAGCAGGGTAACGGGGACCCAGTACTTC CASRVTGTQYF
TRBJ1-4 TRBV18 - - TGTGCCAGCTCACCCCCTGGGCTCGCAACTAATGAAAAACTGTTTTTT CASSPPGLATNEKLFF
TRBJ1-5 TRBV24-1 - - TGTGCCACCAGTGATAACAGGGCAGATAGCAATCAGCCCCAGCATTTT CATSDNRADSNQPQHF
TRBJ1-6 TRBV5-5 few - TGTGCCAGCAGCTTGTTAAATTCACCCCTCCACTTT CASSLLNSPLHF
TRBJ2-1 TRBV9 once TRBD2 TGTGCCAGCAGCCCCAGACTAGCGCAATCGGCCTACAATGAGCAGTTCTTC CASSPRLAQSAYNEQFF
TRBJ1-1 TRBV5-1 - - TGCGCCAGCACTACAACGGCGGGGGGCACTGAAGCTTTCTTT CASTTTAGGTEAFF
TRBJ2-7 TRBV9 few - TGTGCCAGCAGCGACGGGACTGATACCTACGAGCAGTACTTC CASSDGTDTYEQYF
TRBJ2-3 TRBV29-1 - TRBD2 TGCAGCGTTGAAGAAGGGCTAGCGGGGAGGTGGGATACGCAGTATTTT CSVEEGLAGRWDTQYF
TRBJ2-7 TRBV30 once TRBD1 TGTGCCTGGAGTCAGGGGGCGGGGTCCTACGAGCAGTACTTC CAWSQGAGSYEQYF
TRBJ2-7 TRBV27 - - TGTGCCAGCAAACAGGGAGCCTCCTACGAGCAGTACTTC CASKQGASYEQYF
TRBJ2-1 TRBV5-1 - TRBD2 TGCGCCAGCAGCTGGGGGACTAGCGTCTATGAGCAGTTCTTC CASSWGTSVYEQFF
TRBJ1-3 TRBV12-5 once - TGTGCTAGTGGTCCTTCGTCAGGCTCTGGAAACACCATATATTTT CASGPSSGSGNTIYF
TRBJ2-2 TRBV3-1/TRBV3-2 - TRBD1 TGTGCCAGCCGAGGGGGCCGGAACACCGGGGAGCTGTTTTTT CASRGGRNTGELFF
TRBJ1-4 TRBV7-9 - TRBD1 TGTGCCAGCAGCTTAGTGGCAGGGGGGAATGAAAAACTGTTTTTT CASSLVAGGNEKLFF
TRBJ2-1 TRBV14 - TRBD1 TGTGCCAGCAGCCAAGACCCCGGGACAGGGTTTAGTGAGCAGTTCTTC CASSQDPGTGFSEQFF
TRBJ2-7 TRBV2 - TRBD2 TGTGCCAGCGCGGGGGTCTACGAGCAGTACTTC CASAGVYEQYF
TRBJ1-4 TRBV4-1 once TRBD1 TGCGCCAGCAGCCAACAGCCTGGGACAGGGGAGGGATCTAATGAAAAACTGTTTTTT CASSQQPGTGEGSNEKLFF
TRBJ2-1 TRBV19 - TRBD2 TGTGCCAGTGGTGCGCGGGGGGGAGCCTCCTACAATGAGCAGTTCTTC CASGARGGASYNEQFF
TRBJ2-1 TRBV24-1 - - TGTGCCACCAGTGATTTGTGGCAAAACAATGAGCAGTTCTTC CATSDLWQNNEQFF
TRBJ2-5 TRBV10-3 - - TGTGCCATCAGCCCCCGACAGCAAGAGACCCAGTACTTC CAISPRQQETQYF
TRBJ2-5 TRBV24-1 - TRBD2 TGTGCCACCAGTGATTTGGCGGGAGGGCCCTTAGAGACCCAGTACTTC CATSDLAGGPLETQYF
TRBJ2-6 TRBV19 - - TGTGCCAGTAGTATTCCTACCACTGGGGCCAACGTCCTGACTTTC CASSIPTTGANVLTF
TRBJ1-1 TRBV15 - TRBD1 TGTGCCACCAGCAGAGCCTCGGGACAGGGGGGAGGAGCTTTCTTT CATSRASGQGGGAFF
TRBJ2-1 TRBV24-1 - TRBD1 TGTGCCACCAGTGATTCGGGACAGGGGGCCGATGAGCAGTTCTTC CATSDSGQGADEQFF
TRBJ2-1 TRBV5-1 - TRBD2 TGCGCCAGCTGGCCGGGCGGCGGGAGTTCCTACAATGAGCAGTTCTTC CASWPGGGSSYNEQFF
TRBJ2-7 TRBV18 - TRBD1 TGTGCCAGCTCACCCCAACTCACAGGGGCCCCGGAGCAGTACTTC CASSPQLTGAPEQYF
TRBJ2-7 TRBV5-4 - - TGTGCCAGCAGCCCCTTCGGGGGTCTTAGCTACGAGCAGTACTTC CASSPFGGLSYEQYF
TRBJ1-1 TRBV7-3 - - TGTGCCAGCGGCAGGGGACCGCGTGAAGCTTTCTTT CASGRGPREAFF